These 30 T cell receptor beta chains were sequenced from one sample in a study of blood T cell repertoires in COVID-19 (dated by TCRdb to 2018 to 2020). Library construction relied on the immunoSEQ multiplex PCR assay. Sourced from immuneACCESS, this table was stored by TCRdb with only in-frame sequences that have V and J called. A share of the clones is absent; for the studies checked, an unresolved V gene accounts for under half, and the remainder has no known explanation. The sample contains about 58,000 clones, around 91% of them found a single time. The ten biggest clones cover about an eighth of the sample. Sequenced: peripheral blood. These receptor sequences come from a man aged 55 to 70 with active COVID-19.

V is TRBV18 and J is TRBJ2-3; possibly TRBD1 for D (6 bases). This CDR3 is 15 amino acids long. V was shortened by 3 bases and J by 0 bases, with 10 bases between the two germline ends. Germline CDR1 is KGHSH and CDR2 is LQKENI. The CDR3 nucleotides are TGTGCCAGCTCACCGGGGGCAACTAGCACAGATACGCAGTATTTT. Translated, it gives CASSPGATSTDTQYF.

The CDR3 bases are TGCGCCAGCAGCTTGACAGCGGGAGGGAGTAACGAGCAGTACTTC. Protein sequence: CASSLTAGGSNEQYF. The chain couples TRBV5-1 to TRBJ2-7; 10 bases are a match to TRBD2. CDR3 length: 15 amino acids. Per the germline V gene, CDR1 is SGHRS and CDR2 is YFSETQ. The junction had 6 bases not matched to a gene; V was cut back by 1 base and J by 5 bases.

The chain has TRBV6-6 and TRBJ2-2; TRBD2 matches 8 bases. J lost 5 bases, V lost 6 bases, and 8 bases had no gene match. Per germline, CDR1 MNHNY and CDR2 SVGAGI (reference sequence). CDR3 length: 15 residues. In DNA form, the CDR3 reads TGTGCCAGCAGGCCCTCGGGCGGGGGGACCGGGGAGCTGTTTTTT. Translated, it gives CASRPSGGGTGELFF.

The chain couples TRBV10-3 to TRBJ1-3; 8 positions agree with TRBD1. Germline-derived CDR1 and CDR2 are ENHRY and SYGVKD. The CDR3 consists of 13 residues. V gave up 6 bases and J gave up 4 bases; unmatched junction bases: 2. CDR3 coding DNA: TGTGCCATCAGAGACAGGGGAGGAAACACCATATATTTT. Amino acid sequence: CAIRDRGGNTIYF.

The chain joins TRBV30 to TRBJ1-1; no reliable D call. The CDR3 sequence is 11 residues long. Between the trimmed V and J ends, which lost 4 bases and 8 bases, there was a span of 11 bases. In germline, CDR1 is GTSNPN, CDR2 SVGIG (reference sequence). The CDR3 loop is CAWMESQEAFF. The CDR3 DNA reads TGTGCCTGGATGGAGAGCCAGGAAGCTTTCTTT.

The gene calls are TRBV6-5 and TRBJ2-5, with D perhaps matching TRBD2 (5 bases). Germline V gives CDR1 MNHEY, CDR2 SVGAGI. V gave up 2 bases and J gave up 5 bases, with 15 bases separating them. The CDR3 extends over 15 amino acids. CDR3 protein: CASSYGGSPRETQYF. CDR3 coding DNA: TGTGCCAGCAGTTACGGTGGGAGCCCACGGGAGACCCAGTACTTC.

This chain uses TRBV18 with TRBJ2-7; tentative D call: TRBD1 (6 bases). Trimming took off 3 bases at V and 7 bases at J, with 16 bases between the two ends. This CDR3 contains 14 residues. Germline V gene data show CDR1 as KGHSH and CDR2 as LQKENI. CDR3 in amino acids: CASSPPQGVFEQYF. Here the CDR3 DNA reads TGTGCCAGCTCACCCCCACAGGGAGTATTTGAGCAGTACTTC.

This rearrangement joins TRBV6-5 to TRBJ1-2; D not resolved. The V end was cut by 9 bases, the J end by 8 bases, with 19 bases between. CDR3 size: 13 residues. The germline CDR1 and CDR2 sequences are MNHEY and SVGAGI. The CDR3 region is CARSDPGKRGYTF. The CDR3, as DNA: TGTGCCAGGTCGGACCCGGGAAAGAGGGGCTACACCTTC.

This clone was seen a handful of times. The chain employs TRBV5-4 and TRBJ2-5; 10 nucleotides align to TRBD2. This CDR3 is 15 amino acids long. Germline V gene sequence: CDR1 SGHNT, CDR2 YYREEE (reference sequence). Trimming removed 4 bases from V and 5 bases from J; junction bases left unmatched: 8. DNA for the CDR3: TGTGCCAGCAGCGCTGCCCTAGCGGGGGCGGAGACCCAGTACTTC. Its protein is CASSAALAGAETQYF.

The rearrangement links TRBV2 to TRBJ2-2; possible D gene TRBD2, 7 bases. The CDR3 extends over 15 amino acids. The V gene's germline CDR1 is SNHLY and CDR2 FYNNEI. V was shortened by 4 bases and J by 7 bases, with 16 bases between the two germline ends. DNA of the CDR3: TGTGCCAGCAGTGTTCGGTGGGGGGGCGGCGGGGAGCTGTTTTTT. Its protein is CASSVRWGGGGELFF. Drawing the rest from reference TRBV2 and TRBJ2-2, the complete variable domain is EPEVTQTPSHQVTQMGQEVILRCVPISNHLYFYWYRQILGQKVEFLVSFYNNEISEKSEIFDDQFSVERPDGSNFTLKIRSTKLEDSAMYFCASSVRWGGGGELFFGEGSRLTVL.

The rearrangement joins TRBV30 to TRBJ1-2; D is unresolved. V was cut by 3 bases and J by 7 bases, with 6 bases left in between. Per germline, CDR1 GTSNPN and CDR2 SVGIG (reference sequence). The CDR3 runs 10 residues. The CDR3 spells CAWSVRGYTF. For the CDR3, the DNA is TGTGCCTGGAGCGTCCGTGGCTACACCTTC.

This chain uses TRBV30 with TRBJ1-5; D may be TRBD1 (6 bases). The CDR3 spans 13 residues. V was clipped by 2 bases and J by 7 bases, with 12 bases between them. The germline V gene encodes CDR1 GTSNPN and CDR2 SVGIG (reference sequence). The CDR3 is CAWSQGRGQPQHF. DNA for the CDR3: TGTGCCTGGAGTCAGGGGCGAGGACAGCCCCAGCATTTT.

This chain uses TRBV19 with TRBJ2-2, with a tentative D call TRBD1 (5 bases). The CDR3 is 14 residues long. V shed 5 bases and J shed 1 base, with 8 bases lying between them. Germline loops: CDR1 LNHDA, CDR2 SQIVND (reference sequence). CDR3: CASSVQGNTGELFF. DNA for the CDR3: TGTGCCAGTAGTGTTCAGGGGAACACCGGGGAGCTGTTTTTT.

The genes are TRBV27 and TRBJ1-1; D is uncertain. The CDR3 totals 9 residues. The germline V and J ends were trimmed by 8 bases and 8 bases, with 6 bases remaining between them. Germline V CDR1 and CDR2: MNHEY, SMNVEV (reference sequence). The CDR3 region is CASPPEAFF. CDR3 DNA sequence: TGTGCCAGCCCCCCAGAAGCTTTCTTT.

Of note for this clone: Germline is not matched at one junction end, which may reflect a read error. The chain recombines TRBV7-7 with TRBJ2-1, with 10 nucleotides matching TRBD2. CDR3 size: 14 residues. Germline loops: CDR1 SSHAT, CDR2 FNYEAQ (reference sequence). CDR3 loop: CASSPIAGGNEQFF. CDR3 bases: TGTGCTAGCAGCCCAATAGCGGGGGGCAATGAGCAGTTCTTC.

The rearrangement uses TRBV20-1 and TRBJ2-7, with no clear D. The germline CDR1 and CDR2 sequences are DFQATT and SNEGSKA (reference sequence). The CDR3 loop spans 11 amino acids. V lost 3 bases and J lost 6, with 9 bases in between. The CDR3: CSARVATEQYF. CDR3 nucleotides: TGCAGTGCTAGGGTGGCAACCGAGCAGTACTTC.

J is TRBJ2-7 and V is TRBV7-9, with D possibly TRBD2 on 6 matching bases. V was cut by 2 bases and J by 0 bases, with 11 bases left in between. The length of the CDR3 is 15 residues. Germline loops: CDR1 SEHNR, CDR2 FQNEAQ (reference sequence). CDR3 coding DNA: TGTGCCAGCAGCTTATCGGGGGAGAGCTCCTACGAGCAGTACTTC. Its protein product is CASSLSGESSYEQYF.

V usage is TRBV29-1 and J usage is TRBJ1-5, with a weak D call TRBD1 (5 bases). Germline-derived CDR1 and CDR2 are SQVTM and ANQGSEA. V lost 8 bases, J lost 3 bases, and 14 bases lay in between. The CDR3 covers 13 residues. The CDR3 spells CSHSRGVNQPQHF. CDR3 sequence (DNA): TGCAGCCACTCGCGGGGGGTCAATCAGCCCCAGCATTTT.

This chain joins TRBV7-9 and TRBJ2-7, with TRBD1 matching over 8 bases. Germline assignment: CDR1 SEHNR and CDR2 FQNEAQ (reference sequence). The trim removed 5 bases at V and 1 base at J, leaving 7 bases unmatched. The CDR3 runs to 15 residues. CDR3 in amino acids: CASSPGQGPSYEQYF. In DNA form, the CDR3 reads TGTGCCAGCAGCCCCGGACAGGGACCTTCCTACGAGCAGTACTTC.

The chain has TRBV28 and TRBJ1-5, with TRBD1 matching over 7 bases. The V and J ends lost 5 bases and 6 bases, in that order; junction bases with no gene match: 7. Germline lookup yields CDR1 MDHEN and CDR2 SYDVKM. This CDR3 is 14 amino acids long. The DNA of the CDR3 is TGTGCCAGCAGTCGGACAGGCGGTGGTCAGCCCCAGCATTTT. Amino acid sequence: CASSRTGGGQPQHF.

V and J are TRBV13 and TRBJ1-1; maybe TRBD1 (6 bases). Germline V lookup: CDR1 PRHDT, CDR2 FYEKMQ (reference sequence). This CDR3 is 15 amino acids long. V shed 2 bases and J shed 1 base, with 11 bases lying between them. DNA of the CDR3: TGTGCCAGCAGCTTACTGAGGACAGAGAACACTGAAGCTTTCTTT. This codes for CASSLLRTENTEAFF.

This clone has more than one count but fewer than ten. This chain connects TRBV28 to TRBJ1-1, with D perhaps TRBD1 (5 bases). The CDR3 is made up of 13 amino acids. Trimming took off 6 bases at V and 1 base at J, with 9 bases between the two ends. The germline V gene encodes CDR1 MDHEN and CDR2 SYDVKM. The CDR3 DNA reads as TGTGCCAGCAGGTGGACACGGAACACTGAAGCTTTCTTT. Translation: CASRWTRNTEAFF.

CDR3 region: CASSSAPAYEQYF. CDR3 sequence (DNA): TGTGCCAGCAGTTCCGCGCCCGCCTACGAGCAGTACTTC. The chain recombines TRBV27 with TRBJ2-7; D is ambiguous. V was shortened by 4 bases and J by 2 bases, with 9 bases between the two germline ends. This CDR3 is 13 amino acids long. Germline CDR1 and CDR2: MNHEY and SMNVEV (reference sequence).

The CDR3 region is CASRTGNREQYF. The CDR3 coding sequence is TGTGCCAGCAGGACCGGGAATCGGGAGCAGTACTTC. The chain has TRBV6-6 and TRBJ2-7, with D possibly being TRBD2 (5 bases). Germline lookup yields CDR1 MNHNY and CDR2 SVGAGI (reference sequence). The germline V and J ends were trimmed by 6 bases and 7 bases, with 13 bases remaining between them. This CDR3 is 12 amino acids long.

CDR3 nucleotide sequence: TGTGCCAGCAGCTTGACAGGGACAGATACGCAGTATTTT. Amino acids: CASSLTGTDTQYF. The V call is TRBV7-6, the J call TRBJ2-3; 7 bases map to TRBD1. Looked up from germline, CDR1 is SGHVS and CDR2 is FNYEAQ. The CDR3 is 13 amino acids. With V trimmed by 3 bases and J by 3 bases, 0 bases remained unmatched.

The chain is built from TRBV5-1 and TRBJ2-7, with D possibly matching TRBD2 (6 bases). Germline V gene sequence: CDR1 SGHRS, CDR2 YFSETQ. This CDR3 region has 14 residues. Trimming pared 1 base from V and 3 bases from J, leaving 11 bases between. For the CDR3, the DNA is TGCGCCAGCAGCTTGAGAGGGGAGGTCTACGAGCAGTACTTC. This translates into CASSLRGEVYEQYF.

This clone was recorded a few times. The genes are TRBV7-8 and TRBJ1-5; no firm D call. The V end lost 5 bases, the J end lost 2 bases, and 7 bases lay between the germline ends. Germline V gives CDR1 SGHVS, CDR2 FQNEAQ. The length of the CDR3 is 13 residues. CDR3 amino acids: CASSRTGNQPQHF. DNA for the CDR3: TGTGCCAGCAGCCGAACAGGCAATCAGCCCCAGCATTTT. Full variable domain (outside the CDR3, taken from reference TRBV7-8 and TRBJ1-5): GAGVSQSPRYKVAKRGQDVALRCDPISGHVSLFWYQQALGQGPEFLTYFQNEAQLDKSGLPSDRFFAERPEGSVSTLKIQRTQQEDSAVYLCASSRTGNQPQHFGDGTRLSIL.

The chain joins TRBV5-5 to TRBJ2-2; 8 nucleotides match TRBD1. V lost 1 base and J lost 7; bases outside the gene matches: 9. CDR1 SGHKS and CDR2 YYEKEE come from the germline V gene (reference sequence). This CDR3 has 16 residues. This chain's CDR3 is CASSLTGGRDGGELFF. In DNA form, the CDR3 reads TGTGCCAGCAGCTTGACAGGGGGGCGTGATGGCGGGGAGCTGTTTTTT.

The J gene is TRBJ2-7, the V gene TRBV11-2, with D perhaps matching TRBD2 (7 bases). The germline gives CDR1 SGHAT, CDR2 FQNNGV. The V gene lost 2 bases and the J gene lost 6 bases, with 23 bases spanning the gap. The CDR3 has 17 amino acids. CDR3 DNA sequence: TGTGCCAGCAGCTTAACAGGGTCCGGGAGGTTCCCCCTCGAGCAGTACTTC. It yields the protein CASSLTGSGRFPLEQYF.

The chain employs TRBV7-6 and TRBJ2-7, with 8 bases fitting TRBD1. Germline trimming cut 5 bases from V and 11 bases from J; bases unmatched to any gene: 5. The V gene's germline CDR1 is SGHVS and CDR2 FNYEAQ. The CDR3 is made up of 11 amino acids. The chain's CDR3 is CASSPGTGKYF. The CDR3 nucleotides are TGTGCCAGCAGCCCCGGGACAGGTAAGTACTTC.